The rows below give T cell receptor beta chains drawn from one sample of a study of cytomegalovirus exposure and HLA in healthy donors. Profiling relied on immunoSEQ multiplex PCR, and the TCRdb table lists in-frame clones only, not all of them. The table includes more than 150,000 clones, 70% to 80% detected once. The sequencing input was PBMCs. The receptors were sampled from a man aged 35-49 years in good health and CMV-seronegative. The CDR3 runs from the conserved cysteine through the conserved F or W. The D gene is left open where the match is weak. Clone size is stated in some rows and not others, as once, few, many or a class when expanded.

>.|TRBJ2-6|TRBV27|TRBD2
CARGRAGNISGANGLTF
TGTGCCAGGGGTAGAGCGGGGAACATCTCTGGGGCCAACGGCCTGACTTTC
>.|TRBJ2-3|TRBV5-1|.
CASSLVGSGYTDTQYF
TGCGCCAGCAGCTTGGTTGGTAGCGGTTACACAGATACGCAGTATTTT
>.|TRBJ2-3|TRBV6-4|.
CASSDSPIEGRNTQYF
TGTGCCAGCAGTGACTCACCGATAGAGGGCCGCAATACGCAGTATTTT
>once|TRBJ2-1|TRBV6-5|.
CASTSGQLLSSEQFF
TGTGCCAGCACTTCAGGACAGCTCCTGAGTTCTGAGCAGTTCTTC
>.|TRBJ1-2|TRBV9|.
CASSGIRDSFRNYGYTF
TGTGCCAGCAGCGGGATCCGGGACTCCTTCCGTAACTATGGCTACACCTTC
>.|TRBJ2-1|TRBV19|TRBD2
CASTSIGTSSHNEQFF
TGTGCCAGTACCAGCATCGGGACTAGCAGCCACAATGAGCAGTTCTTC
>once|TRBJ1-1|TRBV11-3|.
CASSLRGNTEAFF
TGTGCCAGCAGCTTAAGGGGGAACACTGAAGCTTTCTTT
>.|TRBJ2-7|TRBV28|TRBD1
CASSVQGDISYEQYF
TGTGCCAGCAGTGTTCAGGGGGACATCTCCTACGAGCAGTACTTC
>.|TRBJ2-3|TRBV2|TRBD1
CASSEASGTGNTDTQYF
TGTGCCAGCAGTGAAGCGTCAGGGACAGGAAACACAGATACGCAGTATTTT
>.|TRBJ1-1|TRBV5-1|TRBD1
CASSGDRDTEAFF
TGCGCCAGCAGCGGCGACAGGGACACTGAAGCTTTCTTT
>.|TRBJ2-7|TRBV6-1|.
CASNPPVSYEQYF
TGTGCCAGCAATCCGCCGGTTTCCTACGAGCAGTACTTC
>.|TRBJ2-1|TRBV15|.
CATSRGNRDGVEQFF
TGTGCCACCAGCAGAGGTAACAGGGACGGAGTTGAGCAGTTCTTC
>.|TRBJ2-5|TRBV7-9|.
CSSAAEETQYF
TGTTCCAGCGCCGCGGAGGAGACCCAGTACTTC
>.|TRBJ1-1|TRBV6-5|.
CASSYSMPGNTEAFF
TGTGCCAGCAGTTACTCGATGCCGGGGAACACTGAAGCTTTCTTT
>.|TRBJ2-3|TRBV2|.
CASSEALPGDGADTQYF
TGTGCCAGCAGCGAAGCGCTTCCGGGAGACGGGGCAGATACGCAGTATTTT
>.|TRBJ2-7|TRBV15|TRBD2
CATSRAGGGSPYEQYF
TGTGCCACCAGCAGAGCGGGGGGTGGGAGCCCCTACGAGCAGTACTTC
>.|TRBJ2-2|TRBV5-5|.
CASSFRPGVLFF
TGTGCCAGCAGCTTTCGCCCGGGAGTGCTGTTTTTT
>once|TRBJ1-1|TRBV7-9|.
CASSLRSQASGEAFF
TGTGCCAGCAGCCTCCGTTCCCAGGCTTCTGGTGAAGCTTTCTTT
>once|TRBJ1-5|TRBV23-1|.
CASSHSLAPTNQPQHF
TGCGCCAGCAGTCATAGTTTAGCTCCGACTAATCAGCCCCAGCATTTT
>once|TRBJ2-5|TRBV19|TRBD2
CASSIVGAGGETQYF
TGTGCCAGTAGTATAGTGGGGGCGGGAGGCGAGACCCAGTACTTC
>.|TRBJ1-1|TRBV27|.
CASSLGGGTEAFF
TGTGCCAGCAGCCTCGGGGGGGGCACTGAAGCTTTCTTT
>.|TRBJ1-1|TRBV6-1|.
CASSSRGAGYTEAFF
TGTGCCAGCAGTAGCCGAGGTGCTGGGTACACTGAAGCTTTCTTT
>.|TRBJ2-7|TRBV5-5|TRBD1
CASSQTGYEQYF
TGTGCCAGCAGCCAGACAGGGTACGAGCAGTACTTC
>.|TRBJ2-1|TRBV5-4|.
CASSLAEDEQFF
TGTGCCAGCAGCTTGGCCGAGGATGAGCAGTTCTTC
>once|TRBJ2-3|TRBV7-9|.
CASSLVGGMRSTDTQYF
TGTGCCAGCAGCTTAGTTGGCGGGATGCGGAGCACAGATACGCAGTATTTT
>.|TRBJ2-6|TRBV7-9|.
CSSSANRDSGANVLTF
TGTTCCAGCAGCGCGAACAGGGACTCTGGGGCCAACGTCCTGACTTTC
>.|TRBJ2-7|TRBV18|.
CASSPGRAYEQYF
TGTGCCAGCTCACCGGGCAGAGCCTACGAGCAGTACTTC
>.|TRBJ1-1|TRBV6-1|.
CASSEHGTEAFF
TGTGCCAGCAGTGAACACGGGACTGAAGCTTTCTTT
>once|TRBJ2-2|TRBV19|.
CASSLQLLAGELFF
TGTGCCAGTAGCCTCCAACTCCTGGCCGGGGAGCTGTTTTTT
>.|TRBJ1-2|TRBV15|.
CATSRDPGIRYGYTF
TGTGCCACCAGCAGAGATCCGGGGATAAGGTATGGCTACACCTTC
>.|TRBJ1-5|TRBV5-8|.
CASSGPAGNQPQHF
TGTGCCAGCAGCGGCCCGGCGGGCAATCAGCCCCAGCATTTT
>.|TRBJ2-7|TRBV6-1|TRBD1
CASRAGQGAFYEQYF
TGTGCCAGCAGGGCGGGACAGGGGGCTTTCTACGAGCAGTACTTC
>.|TRBJ2-1|TRBV19|TRBD2
CASSTLIAGGISSYNEQFF
TGTGCCAGTAGTACATTAATAGCGGGAGGAATCAGCTCCTACAATGAGCAGTTCTTC
>.|TRBJ1-2|TRBV6-4|.
CASSDSGTPPIGYTF
TGTGCCAGCAGTGACTCTGGGACACCTCCTATTGGCTACACCTTC
>once|TRBJ2-5|TRBV5-4|TRBD1
CASSLGGTARETQYF
TGTGCCAGCAGCTTGGGGGGGACAGCGCGAGAGACCCAGTACTTC
>once|TRBJ2-7|TRBV7-8|TRBD2
CASSTRAGLNEQYF
TGTGCCAGCAGCACTAGAGCGGGACTGAACGAGCAGTACTTC
>few|TRBJ2-1|TRBV5-1|TRBD1
CASSLRTGGHEQFF
TGCGCCAGCAGCTTACGGACAGGGGGTCATGAGCAGTTCTTC
>.|TRBJ1-5|TRBV28|TRBD1
CASSYGTGLSNQPQHF
TGTGCCAGCAGCTATGGGACAGGGCTTAGCAATCAGCCCCAGCATTTT
>.|TRBJ2-5|TRBV27|TRBD1
CASSLSNVRGREETQYF
TGTGCCAGCAGTTTATCGAACGTCAGGGGGCGCGAAGAGACCCAGTACTTC